The T cell receptor beta chain under discussion was sequenced for a study of shared clonotypes between healthy human individuals. The study's findings and limits: Rarefaction demonstrated incomplete sorted-subset sequencing despite large depth.

In the sorted-subset replicate PCRs, 150 to 200 ng DNA, roughly 30,000 T cell genomes, was used. The assay was immunoSEQ multiplex PCR, and TCRdb's table has in-frame clones only and misses some. The data show about 180,000 clones, just under 95% seen once. On this clone itself: The antigen is unknown.

The TCR originated in a woman aged 25 to 39 in good health. Sequencing was carried out using naive CD4+ T cells sorted from blood. Specified subset: CD45RA+ positively selected.

CDR3 nucleotide sequence: TGTGCCAGCAGTTTTGGACAGGAAGCTTTCTTT. Translating gives CASSFGQEAFF. The V call is TRBV28, the J call TRBJ1-1; D is perhaps TRBD1 (6 bases). This CDR3 contains 11 residues. Looked up from germline, CDR1 is MDHEN and CDR2 is SYDVKM. V lost 3 bases and J lost 8, with 7 bases in between.